This T cell receptor beta chain was recovered during a study of patients and donors after allogeneic stem cell transplantation. V was clipped by 1 base and J by 4 bases, with 10 bases between them. The CDR3 contains 15 residues. CDR1 MNHNS and CDR2 SASEGT come from the germline V gene. TCRdb re-called the RT-PCR reads with MiXCR, one entry per CDR3 protein. Altogether tens of thousands of distinct CDR3 sequences are present, roughly 5.1% being singletons, with the ten largest covering approximately 2.5%. This clonotype showed up many times. This chain links TRBV6-1 with TRBJ1-4; no clear D. The TCR comes from a human donor who was either an allogeneic HSCT recipient or a stem cell or donor lymphocyte infusion donor (not recorded which). It is not recorded whose cells these are; they may come from a transplant donor. The sequencing sample was made of blood, either unsorted or a sorted T cell fraction (not recorded which). The CDR3, as DNA: TGTGCCAGCAGTGAAGGCACGGCCGATAATGAAAAACTGTTTTTT. Protein: CASSEGTADNEKLFF.